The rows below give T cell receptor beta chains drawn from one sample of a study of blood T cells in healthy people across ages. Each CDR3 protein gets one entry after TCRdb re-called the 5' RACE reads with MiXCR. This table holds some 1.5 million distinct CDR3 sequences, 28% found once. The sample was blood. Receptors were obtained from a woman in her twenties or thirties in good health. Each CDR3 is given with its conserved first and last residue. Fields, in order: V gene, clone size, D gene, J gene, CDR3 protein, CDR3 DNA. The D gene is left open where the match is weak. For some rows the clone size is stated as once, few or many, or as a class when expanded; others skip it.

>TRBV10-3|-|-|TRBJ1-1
CATSPGHGNTEAFF
TGTGCCACATCACCGGGACATGGGAACACTGAAGCTTTCTTT
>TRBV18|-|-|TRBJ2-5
CASSPTASYGTQYF
TGTGCCAGCTCACCTACGGCTTCGTACGGGACCCAGTACTTC
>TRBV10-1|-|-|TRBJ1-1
CASSARIGELAEAFF
TGCGCCAGCAGCGCCCGAATCGGGGAGTTGGCTGAAGCTTTCTTT
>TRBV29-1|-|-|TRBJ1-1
CSVGYRGRKRTEAFF
TGCAGCGTTGGATATCGGGGGCGGAAAAGAACTGAAGCTTTCTTT
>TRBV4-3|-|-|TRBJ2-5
CASNQGPGPEYF
TGCGCCAGCAACCAAGGGCCGGGACCTGAGTACTTC
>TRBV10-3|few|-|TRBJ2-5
CAISGGNQETQYF
TGTGCCATCAGTGGGGGGAACCAAGAGACCCAGTACTTC
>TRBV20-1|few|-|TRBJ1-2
CSAHGGANYGYTF
TGCAGCGCGCATGGGGGAGCTAACTATGGCTACACCTTC
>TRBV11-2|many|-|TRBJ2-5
CASSLDGRDQYF
TGTGCCAGCAGCTTAGATGGTAGAGACCAGTACTTC
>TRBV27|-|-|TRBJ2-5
CASSPPLTQYF
TGTGCCAGCAGTCCCCCCTTAACCCAGTACTTC
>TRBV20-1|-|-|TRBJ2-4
CSASPNSENIQYF
TGCAGTGCTAGCCCAAACTCCGAAAACATTCAGTACTTC
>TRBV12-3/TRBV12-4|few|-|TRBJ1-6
CASSGLPSSPLHF
TGTGCCAGCAGTGGACTCCCAAGTTCACCCCTCCACTTT
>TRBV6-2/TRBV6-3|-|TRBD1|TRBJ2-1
CASSDRQGGLNEQFF
TGTGCCAGCAGTGACAGACAGGGGGGGCTCAATGAGCAGTTCTTC
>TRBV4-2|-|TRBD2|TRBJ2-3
CASSEVAGASTDTQYF
TGTGCCAGCAGCGAGGTAGCGGGGGCCAGCACAGATACGCAGTATTTT
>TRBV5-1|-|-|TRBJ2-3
CASKRAVTDTQYF
TGCGCCAGCAAGCGGGCAGTCACAGATACGCAGTATTTT
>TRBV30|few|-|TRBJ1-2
CAWSVRGGAAYGYTF
TGTGCCTGGAGTGTACGTGGAGGGGCGGCTTATGGCTACACCTTC
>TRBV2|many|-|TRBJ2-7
CASSTAGYEQYF
TGTGCCAGCAGTACCGCGGGGTACGAGCAGTACTTC
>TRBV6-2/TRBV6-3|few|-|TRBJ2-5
CAGSAARQQETQYF
TGTGCCGGCAGTGCTGCGCGGCAGCAAGAGACCCAGTACTTC
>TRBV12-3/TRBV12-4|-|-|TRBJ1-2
CASSLVIGHYGYTF
TGTGCCAGCAGTTTAGTTATAGGGCACTATGGCTACACCTTC
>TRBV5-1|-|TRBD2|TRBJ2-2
CASSPRGLAGARTGELFF
TGCGCCAGCAGCCCGAGGGGACTAGCGGGAGCTCGAACCGGGGAGCTGTTTTTT
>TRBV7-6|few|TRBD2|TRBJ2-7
CASSLRAGAGYEQYF
TGTGCCAGCAGCTTAAGGGCGGGAGCCGGGTACGAGCAGTACTTC